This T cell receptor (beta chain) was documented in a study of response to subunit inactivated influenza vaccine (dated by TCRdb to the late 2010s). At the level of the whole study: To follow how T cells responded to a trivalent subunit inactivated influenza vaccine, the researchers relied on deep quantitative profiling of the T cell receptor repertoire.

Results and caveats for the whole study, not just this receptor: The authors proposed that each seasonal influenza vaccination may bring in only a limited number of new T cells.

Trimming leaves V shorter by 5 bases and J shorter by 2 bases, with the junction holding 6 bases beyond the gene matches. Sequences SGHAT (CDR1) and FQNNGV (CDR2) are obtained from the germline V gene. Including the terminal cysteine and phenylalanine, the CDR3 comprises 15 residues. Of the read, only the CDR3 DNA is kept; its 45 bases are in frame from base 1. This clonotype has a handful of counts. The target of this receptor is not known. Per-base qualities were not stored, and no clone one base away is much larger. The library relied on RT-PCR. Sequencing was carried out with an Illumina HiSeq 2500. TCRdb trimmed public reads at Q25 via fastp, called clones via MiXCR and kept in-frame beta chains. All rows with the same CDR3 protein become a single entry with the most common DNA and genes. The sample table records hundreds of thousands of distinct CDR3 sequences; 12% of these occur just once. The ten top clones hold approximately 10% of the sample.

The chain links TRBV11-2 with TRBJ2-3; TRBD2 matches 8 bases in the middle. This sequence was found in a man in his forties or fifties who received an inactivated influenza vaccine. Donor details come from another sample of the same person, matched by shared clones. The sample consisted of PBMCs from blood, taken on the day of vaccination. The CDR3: CASSRAGVSTDTQYF. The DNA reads TGTGCCAGCAGCCGAGCGGGGGTTTCCACAGATACGCAGTATTTT.